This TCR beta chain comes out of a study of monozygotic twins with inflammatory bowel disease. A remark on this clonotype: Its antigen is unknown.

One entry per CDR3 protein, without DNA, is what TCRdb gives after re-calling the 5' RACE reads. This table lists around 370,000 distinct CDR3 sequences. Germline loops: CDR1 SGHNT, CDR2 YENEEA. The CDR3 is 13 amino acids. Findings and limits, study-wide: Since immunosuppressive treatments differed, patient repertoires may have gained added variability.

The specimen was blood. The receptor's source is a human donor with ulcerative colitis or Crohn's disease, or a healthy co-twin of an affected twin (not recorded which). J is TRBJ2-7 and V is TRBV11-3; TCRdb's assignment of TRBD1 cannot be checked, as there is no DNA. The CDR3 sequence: CASSLGPGQEQYF.